A single T cell receptor (beta chain) is shown here with its context. This sample is drawn from a study of T-cell memory formation after mild COVID-19. CDR3 length: 15 amino acids. V was trimmed by 7 bases and J by 6 bases, leaving 21 bases between them. Germline CDR1 reads SGHRS; CDR2 reads YFSETQ. In TCRdb, the 5' RACE reads were re-called with MiXCR into one record per CDR3 protein. The repertoire has about 560,000 distinct CDR3 sequences, about 20% of them found once; the top ten carry roughly 9.1%. This TCR was sampled from an adult woman who had mild COVID-19 (a few samples of this study predate the infection). Cell type and time point are not known. Sequenced: PBMCs or a T cell subset sorted from them (not recorded which). The V gene is TRBV5-1, the J gene TRBJ2-3; D might be TRBD1 or TRBD2, each matching 7 bases. The CDR3: CASAWGGGETDTQYF. The DNA for the CDR3 is TGCGCCAGCGCATGGGGAGGGGGCGAAACGGATACGCAGTATTTT.